Detailed here is one T cell receptor (beta chain). Antigen: not known. This record belongs to a study of T-cell memory formation after mild COVID-19. Overall study: The study found TCR clusters largely donor specific. Study outcomes and limitations: Day 15 to 85 contractors were CD4/CD8 balanced; later expanders leaned CD4+.

With constant-segment primers, 5'RACE yielded cDNA libraries of TCR alpha and TCR beta that carried sample barcodes and UMIs. Each CDR3 protein gets one entry after TCRdb re-called the 5' RACE reads with MiXCR. This table holds 300,000 to 400,000 distinct CDR3 sequences, under 15% found once. The TCR originated in a man between 18 and 29 years old who had mild COVID-19 (a few samples of this study predate the infection). Cell type and time point are not known. Sequences were obtained from PBMCs or a T cell subset sorted from them (not recorded which).

Here the CDR3 reads CASSGGTGLYEQYF. The CDR3 region has the DNA TGTGCCAGCAGTGGGGGGACAGGCCTCTACGAGCAGTACTTC. The rearrangement uses TRBV6-5 and TRBJ2-7; 8 positions match TRBD1. The CDR3 has 14 residues. V was pared by 5 bases and J by 3 bases, with 6 bases of the junction left unmatched. In germline, CDR1 is MNHEY, CDR2 SVGAGI.